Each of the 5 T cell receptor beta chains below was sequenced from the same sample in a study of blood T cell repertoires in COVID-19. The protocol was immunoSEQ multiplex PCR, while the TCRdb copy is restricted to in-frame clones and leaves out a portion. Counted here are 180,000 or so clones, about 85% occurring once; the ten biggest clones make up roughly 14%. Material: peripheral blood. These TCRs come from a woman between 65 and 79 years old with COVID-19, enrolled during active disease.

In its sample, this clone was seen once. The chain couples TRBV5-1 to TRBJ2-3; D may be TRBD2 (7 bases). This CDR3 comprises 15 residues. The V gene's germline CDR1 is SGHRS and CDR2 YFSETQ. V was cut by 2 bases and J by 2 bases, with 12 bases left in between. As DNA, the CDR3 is TGCGCCAGCAGCTTTACGGGGGGCTTCACAGATACGCAGTATTTT. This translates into CASSFTGGFTDTQYF.

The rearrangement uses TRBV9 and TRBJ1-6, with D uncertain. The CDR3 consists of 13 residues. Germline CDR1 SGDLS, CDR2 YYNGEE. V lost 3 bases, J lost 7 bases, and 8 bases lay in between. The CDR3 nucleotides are TGTGCCAGCAGCGACGGGGTCAATTCACCCCTCCACTTT. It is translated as CASSDGVNSPLHF.

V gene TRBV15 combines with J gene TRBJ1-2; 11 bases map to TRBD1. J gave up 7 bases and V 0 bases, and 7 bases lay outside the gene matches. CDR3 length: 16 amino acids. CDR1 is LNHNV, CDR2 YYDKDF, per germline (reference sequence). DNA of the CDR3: TGTGCCACCAGCAGAGAACTGGACAGGGGGCGAGGTGGCTACACCTTC. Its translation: CATSRELDRGRGGYTF.

CDR3 nucleotide sequence: TGTGCCAGCAGCTTAGACCTAGCGGCCGAGGTTCAGTATTTT. Its translation: CASSLDLAAEVQYF. The V and J genes are TRBV7-8 and TRBJ2-3; 7 bases agree with TRBD2. This CDR3 contains 14 residues. CDR1 is SGHVS, CDR2 FQNEAQ, per germline. The J segment lost 12 bases and the V segment lost 1 base, leaving 10 bases of the junction unmatched.

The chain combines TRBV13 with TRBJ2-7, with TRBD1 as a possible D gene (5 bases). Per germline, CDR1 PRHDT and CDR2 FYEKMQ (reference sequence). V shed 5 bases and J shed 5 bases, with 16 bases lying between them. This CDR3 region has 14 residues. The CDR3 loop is CASSRAAGPNEQYF. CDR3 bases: TGTGCCAGCAGCCGGGCGGCAGGGCCCAACGAGCAGTACTTC.